A single sample gave rise to the 24 T cell receptor beta chains below, sequenced in a study of OX40 agonist ivuxolimab in advanced cancers. Sequenced by immunoSEQ multiplex PCR; TCRdb stores in-frame clones only, minus some. The data show tens of thousands of clones, around 86% seen once. The source was CD4+ or CD8+ T cells sorted from blood, collected in a trial of the OX40 agonist ivuxolimab. The source of these receptors is an adult with an advanced solid tumor such as melanoma, head and neck, liver or kidney cancer.

The chain couples TRBV9 to TRBJ1-3; no reliable D call. V was cut by 0 bases and J by 0 bases, with 10 bases left in between. Germline V lookup: CDR1 SGDLS, CDR2 YYNGEE. The length of the CDR3 is 16 residues. The chain's CDR3 is CASSVAADLSGNTIYF. The CDR3 DNA reads TGTGCCAGCAGCGTAGCCGCTGACCTCTCTGGAAACACCATATATTTT.

The rearrangement uses TRBV5-1 and TRBJ2-1; D ambiguous. Trimming pared 4 bases from V and 0 bases from J, leaving 11 bases between. The germline gives CDR1 SGHRS, CDR2 YFSETQ. This CDR3 has 15 residues. CDR3 sequence (DNA): TGCGCCAGCAGCCAAAGACTGAGCTCCTACAATGAGCAGTTCTTC. The encoded protein is CASSQRLSSYNEQFF.

This rearrangement joins TRBV12-5 to TRBJ2-2; 9 bases align to TRBD1. V lost 4 bases and J lost 3; bases outside the gene matches: 6. This CDR3 is 16 amino acids long. The germline gives CDR1 LGHNT, CDR2 FRNRAP. DNA for the CDR3: TGTGCTAGTGGTTCGGGACAGGGAGGGTACACCGGGGAGCTGTTTTTT. Translated: CASGSGQGGYTGELFF.

The chain couples TRBV9 to TRBJ2-3; D not resolved. Looked up from germline, CDR1 is SGDLS and CDR2 is YYNGEE. The CDR3 totals 14 residues. The V end was cut by 0 bases, the J end by 4 bases, with 9 bases between. CDR3 amino acids: CASSVDGRPDTQYF. Here the CDR3 DNA reads TGTGCCAGCAGCGTAGACGGGCGGCCAGATACGCAGTATTTT.

This chain joins TRBV9 and TRBJ1-3; TRBD1 is a possible D gene (5 bases). Trimming took 0 bases from V and 0 from J, leaving 13 bases between them. The CDR3 extends over 17 amino acids. Germline CDR1 and CDR2: SGDLS and YYNGEE. The CDR3: CASSVDSTAYSGNTIYF. CDR3 nucleotide sequence: TGTGCCAGCAGCGTAGACTCGACAGCTTACTCTGGAAACACCATATATTTT.

This chain links TRBV10-3 with TRBJ2-7, with a tentative D call TRBD1 (6 bases). This CDR3 spans 12 amino acids. Germline lookup yields CDR1 ENHRY and CDR2 SYGVKD. Trimming stripped 4 bases from V and 4 bases from J, with 8 bases between. The CDR3 sequence is CAISVQGYEQYF. The CDR3 nucleotides are TGTGCCATCAGTGTCCAGGGGTACGAGCAGTACTTC.

This rearrangement joins TRBV7-2 to TRBJ2-3; unclear D gene. V shed 1 base and J shed 6 bases, with 8 bases lying between them. CDR3 length equals 13 residues. Germline CDR1 reads SGHTA; CDR2 reads FQGNSA. CDR3 sequence: CASSLGQADTQYF. DNA for the CDR3: TGTGCCAGCAGCTTAGGCCAGGCTGATACGCAGTATTTT. Variable domain in full (rest from reference TRBV7-2 and TRBJ2-3): GAGVSQSPSNKVTEKGKDVELRCDPISGHTALYWYRQSLGQGLEFLIYFQGNSAPDKSGLPSDRFSAERTGGSVSTLTIQRTQQEDSAVYLCASSLGQADTQYFGPGTRLTVL.

The chain recombines TRBV11-2 with TRBJ2-5; D may be TRBD1 (6 bases). CDR3 size: 13 residues. V shed 3 bases and J shed 3 bases, with 8 bases lying between them. The germline V gene has CDR1 SGHAT and CDR2 FQNNGV. Written as DNA, the CDR3 is TGTGCCAGCAGCTTCGCAGGGGAAGAGACCCAGTACTTC. As protein: CASSFAGEETQYF.

CDR3 coding DNA: TGTGCCAGCAGTTCCCCCGGGGGTCCCGAAATGGGCTACACCTTC. Its protein is CASSSPGGPEMGYTF. The chain is built from TRBV28 and TRBJ1-2; the D gene is possibly TRBD1 (5 bases). CDR1 is MDHEN, CDR2 SYDVKM, per germline. Trimming shortened V by 4 bases and J by 8 bases, and 20 bases separated the two germline ends. The CDR3 spans 15 residues.

The chain has TRBV5-1 and TRBJ2-5; D not resolved. Germline loops: CDR1 SGHRS, CDR2 YFSETQ. The CDR3 runs to 11 residues. Between the trimmed V and J ends, which lost 4 bases and 1 base, there was a span of 2 bases. The DNA of the CDR3 is TGCGCCAGCAGCGCCCAAGAGACCCAGTACTTC. It yields the protein CASSAQETQYF.

V gene TRBV30 combines with J gene TRBJ2-1; TRBD2 aligns across 8 bases. J lost 0 bases, V lost 4 bases, and 8 bases had no gene match. CDR1 and CDR2 from the germline V gene are GTSNPN and SVGIG (reference sequence). The CDR3 runs 16 residues. CDR3 in DNA: TGTGCCTGGACAGCGGGGGTGAAAAGCTCCTACAATGAGCAGTTCTTC. Translation gives CAWTAGVKSSYNEQFF.

This chain connects TRBV10-1 to TRBJ2-5; TRBD2 agrees at 9 bases. Germline values: CDR1 WNHNN, CDR2 SYGVQD (reference sequence). This CDR3 region has 14 residues. V shed 6 bases and J 2 bases; nucleotides not matched to a gene: 4. The CDR3 reads CASRGTSRQETQYF. The CDR3 coding sequence is TGCGCCAGCAGGGGGACTAGCAGACAAGAGACCCAGTACTTC.

The V gene is TRBV11-3, the J gene TRBJ1-1; a possible D gene is TRBD1 (5 bases). The CDR3 spans 14 residues. Trimming left V 2 bases short and J 5 bases short, with 12 bases between. CDR1 is SGHNT and CDR2 is YENEEA in the germline V gene. The CDR3: CASSLIGRGTEAFF. CDR3 coding DNA: TGTGCCAGCAGCTTAATAGGGAGGGGAACTGAAGCTTTCTTT.

V and J are TRBV5-1 and TRBJ1-1, with D tentatively TRBD1 (6 bases). Germline V lookup: CDR1 SGHRS, CDR2 YFSETQ. V lost 6 bases and J lost 4, with 16 bases in between. The CDR3 has 14 amino acids. Here the CDR3 DNA reads TGCGCCAGCATAGGGGGGCCAGGGACCACTGAAGCTTTCTTT. Translating it yields CASIGGPGTTEAFF.

A single count supports this clone. The V gene is TRBV18, the J gene TRBJ2-1; 9 bases map to TRBD1. J was trimmed by 10 bases and V by 3 bases; bases with no gene match: 7. Germline V gene lookup returns CDR1 KGHSH and CDR2 LQKENI. The CDR3 contains 14 residues. CDR3 DNA: TGTGCCAGCTCACCGGACAGGGGTTTGCTCGAGCAGTTCTTC. It yields the protein CASSPDRGLLEQFF. Combining the CDR3 with reference TRBV18 and TRBJ2-1 gives the whole variable domain NAGVMQNPRHLVRRRGQEARLRCSPMKGHSHVYWYRQLPEEGLKFMVYLQKENIIDESGMPKERFSAEFPKEGPSILRIQQVVRGDSAAYFCASSPDRGLLEQFFGPGTRLTVL.

V is TRBV4-1 and J is TRBJ1-5, with D uncertain. Per the germline V gene, CDR1 is MGHRA and CDR2 is YSYEKL. V shed 0 bases and J shed 6 bases, with 6 bases lying between them. The CDR3 loop spans 13 amino acids. CDR3 nucleotides: TGCGCCAGCAGCCAAGATCTACGTCAGCCCCAGCATTTT. Encoded protein: CASSQDLRQPQHF.

V usage is TRBV7-9 and J usage is TRBJ1-5; tentative D call: TRBD1 (5 bases). The CDR3 totals 12 residues. Germline-derived CDR1 and CDR2 are SEHNR and FQNEAQ (reference sequence). V was trimmed by 4 bases and J by 10 bases, leaving 11 bases between them. The CDR3 region is CASSSDSEPQHF. The CDR3 DNA sequence: TGTGCCAGCAGCTCCGACAGCGAACCCCAGCATTTT.

This clone was recorded only once. V gene TRBV5-6 combines with J gene TRBJ2-5; possible D gene TRBD2, 5 bases. Trimming cost V 3 bases and J 7 bases, with 13 bases left between them. There are 13 residues in the CDR3. Germline CDR1 reads SGHDT; CDR2 reads YYEEEE. This CDR3 is CASSSSGVGTQYF. The CDR3 DNA is TGTGCCAGCAGCTCGTCCGGGGTGGGGACCCAGTACTTC.

CDR3 nucleotides: TGTGCCAGCAGCTTTCCTAACTATGGCTACACCTTC. This gives the protein CASSFPNYGYTF. The chain has TRBV7-2 and TRBJ1-2; D ambiguous. CDR1 and CDR2 from the germline V gene are SGHTA and FQGNSA. CDR3 size: 12 residues. Trimming stripped 3 bases from V and 0 bases from J, with 2 bases between.

CDR3 loop: CAISESAQVNIDEQFF. CDR3 in DNA: TGTGCCATCAGTGAGTCGGCACAGGTAAATATCGATGAGCAGTTCTTC. This sequence joins TRBV10-3 and TRBJ2-1; tentatively, D is TRBD1 (5 bases). Germline V gene lookup returns CDR1 ENHRY and CDR2 SYGVKD. CDR3 length: 16 amino acids. Trimming pared 0 bases from V and 8 bases from J, leaving 17 bases between.

The chain employs TRBV7-3 and TRBJ2-1, with D tentatively TRBD1 (6 bases). Germline CDR1 reads SGHTA; CDR2 reads FQGTGA. V was shortened by 5 bases and J by 6 bases, with 17 bases between the two germline ends. The CDR3 is 15 amino acids. CDR3 amino acids: CASSPRQGPGNEQFF. The CDR3 DNA reads TGTGCCAGCAGCCCCCGGCAGGGGCCGGGCAATGAGCAGTTCTTC. Looking up the rest from reference TRBV7-3 and TRBJ2-1 gives the full variable domain: GAGVSQTPSNKVTEKGKYVELRCDPISGHTALYWYRQSLGQGPEFLIYFQGTGAADDSGLPNDRFFAVRPEGSVSTLKIQRTERGDSAVYLCASSPRQGPGNEQFFGPGTRLTVL.

This chain uses TRBV30 with TRBJ1-4; TRBD1 might be the D (5 bases). The CDR3 is made up of 12 amino acids. Germline lookup yields CDR1 GTSNPN and CDR2 SVGIG (reference sequence). Between the trimmed V and J ends, which lost 3 bases and 6 bases, there was a span of 8 bases. The CDR3 nucleotides are TGTGCCTGGAGGAGGGGCGATGAAAAACTGTTTTTT. Translating it yields CAWRRGDEKLFF.

This chain joins TRBV7-2 and TRBJ2-7; 7 bases are shared with TRBD1. Germline V gene data show CDR1 as SGHTA and CDR2 as FQGNSA. This CDR3 comprises 15 residues. V dropped 4 bases and J dropped 6; count of bases not matched to a gene: 12. CDR3 in amino acids: CASSSIQGVYAEQYF. The CDR3 coding sequence is TGTGCCAGCAGCTCTATTCAGGGGGTTTACGCCGAGCAGTACTTC. The variable domain in full, completed from reference TRBV7-2 and TRBJ2-7, reads GAGVSQSPSNKVTEKGKDVELRCDPISGHTALYWYRQSLGQGLEFLIYFQGNSAPDKSGLPSDRFSAERTGGSVSTLTIQRTQQEDSAVYLCASSSIQGVYAEQYFGPGTRLTVT.

CDR3 DNA sequence: TGCGCCAGCAGCTTGGGAGTCCGAGGCACCGGGGAGCTGTTTTTT. Protein product: CASSLGVRGTGELFF. The chain links TRBV5-1 to TRBJ2-2; D is unclear. Germline lookup yields CDR1 SGHRS and CDR2 YFSETQ. This CDR3 contains 15 residues. Between the trimmed V and J ends, which lost 0 bases and 4 bases, there was a span of 10 bases.